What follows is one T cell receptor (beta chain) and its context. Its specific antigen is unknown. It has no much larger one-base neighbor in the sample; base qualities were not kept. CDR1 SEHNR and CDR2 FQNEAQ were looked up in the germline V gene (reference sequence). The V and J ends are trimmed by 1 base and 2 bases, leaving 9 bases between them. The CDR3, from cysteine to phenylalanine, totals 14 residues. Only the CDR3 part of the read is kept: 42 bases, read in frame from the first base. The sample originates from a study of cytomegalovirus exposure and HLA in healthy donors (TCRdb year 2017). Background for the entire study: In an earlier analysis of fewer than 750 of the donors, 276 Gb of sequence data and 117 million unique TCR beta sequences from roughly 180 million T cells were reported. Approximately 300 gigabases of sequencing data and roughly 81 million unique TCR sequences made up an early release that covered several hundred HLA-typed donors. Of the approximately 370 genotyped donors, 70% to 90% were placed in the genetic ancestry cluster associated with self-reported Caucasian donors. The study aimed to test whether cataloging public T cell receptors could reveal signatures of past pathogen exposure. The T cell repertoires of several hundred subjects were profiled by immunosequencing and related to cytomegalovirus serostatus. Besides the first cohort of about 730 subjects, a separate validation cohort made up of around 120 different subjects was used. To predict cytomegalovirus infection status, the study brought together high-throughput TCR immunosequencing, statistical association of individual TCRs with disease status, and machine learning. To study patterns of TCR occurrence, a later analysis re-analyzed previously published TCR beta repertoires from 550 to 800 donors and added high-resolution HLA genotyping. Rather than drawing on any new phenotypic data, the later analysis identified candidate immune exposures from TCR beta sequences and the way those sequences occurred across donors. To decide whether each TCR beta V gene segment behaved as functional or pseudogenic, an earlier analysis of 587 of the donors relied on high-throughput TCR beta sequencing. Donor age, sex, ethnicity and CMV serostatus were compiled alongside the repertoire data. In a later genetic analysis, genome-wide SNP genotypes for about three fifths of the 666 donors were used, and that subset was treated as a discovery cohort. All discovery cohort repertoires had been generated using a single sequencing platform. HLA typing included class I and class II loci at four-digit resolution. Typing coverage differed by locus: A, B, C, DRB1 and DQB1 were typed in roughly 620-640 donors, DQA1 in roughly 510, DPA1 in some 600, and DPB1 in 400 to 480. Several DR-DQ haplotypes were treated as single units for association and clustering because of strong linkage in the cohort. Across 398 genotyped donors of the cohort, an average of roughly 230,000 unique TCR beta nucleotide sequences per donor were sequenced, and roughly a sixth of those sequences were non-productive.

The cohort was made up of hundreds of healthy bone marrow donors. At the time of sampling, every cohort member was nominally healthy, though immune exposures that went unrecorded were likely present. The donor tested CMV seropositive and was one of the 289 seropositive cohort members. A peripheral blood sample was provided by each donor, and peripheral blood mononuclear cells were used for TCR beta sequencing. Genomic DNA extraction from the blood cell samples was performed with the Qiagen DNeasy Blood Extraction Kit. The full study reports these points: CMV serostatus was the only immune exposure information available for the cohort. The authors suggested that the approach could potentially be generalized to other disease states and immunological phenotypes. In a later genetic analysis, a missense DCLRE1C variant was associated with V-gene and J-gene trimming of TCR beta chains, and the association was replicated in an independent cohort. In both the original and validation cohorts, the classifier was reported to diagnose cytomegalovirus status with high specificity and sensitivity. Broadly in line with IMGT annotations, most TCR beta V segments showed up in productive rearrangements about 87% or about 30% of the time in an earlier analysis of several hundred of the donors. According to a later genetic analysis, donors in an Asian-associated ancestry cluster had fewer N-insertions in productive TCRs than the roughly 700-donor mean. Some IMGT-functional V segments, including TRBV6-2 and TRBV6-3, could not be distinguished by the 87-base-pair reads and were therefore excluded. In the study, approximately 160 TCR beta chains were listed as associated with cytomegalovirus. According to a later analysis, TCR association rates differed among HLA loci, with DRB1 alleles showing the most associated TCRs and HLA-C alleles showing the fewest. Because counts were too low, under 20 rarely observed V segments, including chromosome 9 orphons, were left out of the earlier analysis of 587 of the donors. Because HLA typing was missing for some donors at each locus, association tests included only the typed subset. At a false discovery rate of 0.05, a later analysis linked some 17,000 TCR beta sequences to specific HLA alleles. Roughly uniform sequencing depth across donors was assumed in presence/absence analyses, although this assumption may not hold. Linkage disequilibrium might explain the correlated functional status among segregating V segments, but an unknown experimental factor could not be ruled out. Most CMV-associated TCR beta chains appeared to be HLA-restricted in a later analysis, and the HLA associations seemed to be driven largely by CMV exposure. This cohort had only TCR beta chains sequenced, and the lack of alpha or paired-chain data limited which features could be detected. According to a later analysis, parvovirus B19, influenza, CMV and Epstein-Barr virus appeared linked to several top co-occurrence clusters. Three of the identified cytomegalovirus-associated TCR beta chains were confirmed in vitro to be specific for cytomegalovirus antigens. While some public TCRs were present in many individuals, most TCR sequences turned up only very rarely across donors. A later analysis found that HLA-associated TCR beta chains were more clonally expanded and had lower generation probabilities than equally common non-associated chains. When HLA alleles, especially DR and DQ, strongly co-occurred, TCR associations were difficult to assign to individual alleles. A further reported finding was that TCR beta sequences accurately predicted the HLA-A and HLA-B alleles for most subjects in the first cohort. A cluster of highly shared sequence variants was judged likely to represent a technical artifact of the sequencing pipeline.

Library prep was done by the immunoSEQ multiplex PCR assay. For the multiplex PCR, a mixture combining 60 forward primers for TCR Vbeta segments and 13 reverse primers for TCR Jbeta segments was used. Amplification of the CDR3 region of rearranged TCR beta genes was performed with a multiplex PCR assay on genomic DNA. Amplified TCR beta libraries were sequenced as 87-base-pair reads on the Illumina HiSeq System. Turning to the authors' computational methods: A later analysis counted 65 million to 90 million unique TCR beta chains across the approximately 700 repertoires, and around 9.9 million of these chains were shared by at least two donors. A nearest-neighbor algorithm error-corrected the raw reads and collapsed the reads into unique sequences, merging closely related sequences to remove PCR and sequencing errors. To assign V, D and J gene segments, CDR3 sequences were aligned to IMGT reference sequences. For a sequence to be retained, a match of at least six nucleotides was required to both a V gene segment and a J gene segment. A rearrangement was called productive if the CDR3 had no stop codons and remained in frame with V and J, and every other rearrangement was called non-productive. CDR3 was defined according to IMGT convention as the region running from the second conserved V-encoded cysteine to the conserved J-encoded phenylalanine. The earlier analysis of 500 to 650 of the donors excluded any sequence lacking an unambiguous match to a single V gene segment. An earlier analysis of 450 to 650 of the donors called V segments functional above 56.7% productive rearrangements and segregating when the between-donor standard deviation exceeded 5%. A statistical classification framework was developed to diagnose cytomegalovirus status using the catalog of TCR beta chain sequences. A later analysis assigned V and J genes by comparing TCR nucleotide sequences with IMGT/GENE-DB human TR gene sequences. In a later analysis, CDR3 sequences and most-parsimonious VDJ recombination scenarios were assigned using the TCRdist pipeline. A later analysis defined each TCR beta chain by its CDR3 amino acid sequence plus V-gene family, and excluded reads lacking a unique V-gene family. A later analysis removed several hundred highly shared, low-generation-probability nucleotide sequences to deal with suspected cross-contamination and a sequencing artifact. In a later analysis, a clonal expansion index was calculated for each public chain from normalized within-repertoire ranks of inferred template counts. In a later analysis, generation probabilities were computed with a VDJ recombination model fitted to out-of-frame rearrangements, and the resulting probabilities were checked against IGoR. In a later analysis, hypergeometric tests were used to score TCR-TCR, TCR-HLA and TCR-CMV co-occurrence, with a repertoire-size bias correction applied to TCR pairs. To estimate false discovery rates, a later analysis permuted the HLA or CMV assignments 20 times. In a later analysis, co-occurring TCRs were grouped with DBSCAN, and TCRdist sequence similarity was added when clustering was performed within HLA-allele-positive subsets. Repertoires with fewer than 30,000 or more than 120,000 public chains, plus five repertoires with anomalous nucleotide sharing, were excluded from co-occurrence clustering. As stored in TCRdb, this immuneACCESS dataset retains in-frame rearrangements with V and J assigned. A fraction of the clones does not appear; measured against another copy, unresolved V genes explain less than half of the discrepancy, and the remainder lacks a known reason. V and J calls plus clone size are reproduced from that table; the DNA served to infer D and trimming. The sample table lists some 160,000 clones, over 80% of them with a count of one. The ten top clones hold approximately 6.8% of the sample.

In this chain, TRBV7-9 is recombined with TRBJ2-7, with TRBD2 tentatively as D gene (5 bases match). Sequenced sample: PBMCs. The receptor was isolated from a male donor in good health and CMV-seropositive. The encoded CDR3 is CASSLGPGTYEQYF. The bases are TGTGCCAGCAGCTTAGGGCCGGGGACCTACGAGCAGTACTTC.